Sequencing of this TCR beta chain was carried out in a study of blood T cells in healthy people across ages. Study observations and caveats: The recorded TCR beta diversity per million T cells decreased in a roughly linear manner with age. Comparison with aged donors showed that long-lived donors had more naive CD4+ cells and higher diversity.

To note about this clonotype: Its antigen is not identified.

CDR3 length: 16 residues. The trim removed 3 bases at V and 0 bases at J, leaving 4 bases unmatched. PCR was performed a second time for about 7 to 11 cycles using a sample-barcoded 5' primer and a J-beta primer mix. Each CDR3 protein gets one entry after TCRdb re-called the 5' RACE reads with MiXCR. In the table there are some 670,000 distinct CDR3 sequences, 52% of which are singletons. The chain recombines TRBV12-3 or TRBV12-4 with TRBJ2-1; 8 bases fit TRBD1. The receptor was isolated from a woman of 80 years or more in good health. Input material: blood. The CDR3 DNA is TGTGCCAGCAGTTTCGGGACAGGCTACTCCTACAATGAGCAGTTCTTC. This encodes CASSFGTGYSYNEQFF.